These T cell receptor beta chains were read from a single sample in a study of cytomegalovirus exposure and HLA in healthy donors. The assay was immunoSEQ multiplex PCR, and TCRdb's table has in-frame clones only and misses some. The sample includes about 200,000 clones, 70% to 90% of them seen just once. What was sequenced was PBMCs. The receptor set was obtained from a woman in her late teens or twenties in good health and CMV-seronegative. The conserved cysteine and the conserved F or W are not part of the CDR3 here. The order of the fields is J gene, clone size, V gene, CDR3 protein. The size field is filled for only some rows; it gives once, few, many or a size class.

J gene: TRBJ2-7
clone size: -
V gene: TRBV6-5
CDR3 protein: ASSPLADSSYEQY

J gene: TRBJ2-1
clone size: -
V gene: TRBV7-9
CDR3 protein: SSSPSTSYNEQF

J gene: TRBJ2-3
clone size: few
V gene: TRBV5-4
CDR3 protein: ASSLQGPGSTDTQY

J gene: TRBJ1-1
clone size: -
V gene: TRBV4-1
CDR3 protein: ASSQDLQGRYGTEAF

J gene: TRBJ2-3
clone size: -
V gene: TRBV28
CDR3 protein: ASSWAHTDTQY

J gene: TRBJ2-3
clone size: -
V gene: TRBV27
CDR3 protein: ASSNLSGGDASTDTQY

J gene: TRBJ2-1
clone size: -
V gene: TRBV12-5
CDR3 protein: ASGFSGGAPSSYNEQF

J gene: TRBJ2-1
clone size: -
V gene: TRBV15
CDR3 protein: ATSRHGQLTNEQF

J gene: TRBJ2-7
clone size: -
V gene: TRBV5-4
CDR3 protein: ASSLNGGTYEQY

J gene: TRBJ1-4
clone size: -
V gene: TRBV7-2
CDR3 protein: ASSPDRVGLF

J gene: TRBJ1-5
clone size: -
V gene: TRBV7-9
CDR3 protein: ASSRGLNQPQH

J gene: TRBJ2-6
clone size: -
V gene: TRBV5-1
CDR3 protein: ASSLAGSVSLRSGANVLT

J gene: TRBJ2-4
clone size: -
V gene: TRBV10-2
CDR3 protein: ASSEVWSLANIQY

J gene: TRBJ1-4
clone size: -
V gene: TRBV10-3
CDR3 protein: AISESLTTNEKLF

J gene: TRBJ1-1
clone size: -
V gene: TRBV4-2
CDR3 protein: ASSQGGSSNTEAF

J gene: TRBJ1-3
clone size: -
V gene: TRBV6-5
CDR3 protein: ASSAQVSGNTIY

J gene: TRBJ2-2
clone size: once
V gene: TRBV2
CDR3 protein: ASRVDRGGTGELF

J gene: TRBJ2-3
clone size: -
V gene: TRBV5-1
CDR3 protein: ASSLAGLPEYDTQY

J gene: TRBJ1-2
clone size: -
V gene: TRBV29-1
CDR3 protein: SVEGGSGKLYGYT

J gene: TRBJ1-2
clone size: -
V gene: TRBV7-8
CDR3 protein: ASSLGGVYGYT

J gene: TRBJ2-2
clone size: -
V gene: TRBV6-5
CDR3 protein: ASSYGRGRTGELF

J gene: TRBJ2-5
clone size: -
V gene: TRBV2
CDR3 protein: ANSPGLAAQETQY

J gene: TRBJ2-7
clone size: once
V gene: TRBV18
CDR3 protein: ASSTGTGGEQY

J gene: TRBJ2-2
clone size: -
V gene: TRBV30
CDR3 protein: ALTGGQGSGELF

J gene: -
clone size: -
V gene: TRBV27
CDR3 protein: ASSLYSGRPGEQY

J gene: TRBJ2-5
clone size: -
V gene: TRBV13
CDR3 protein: ASSLGDTSGTQY

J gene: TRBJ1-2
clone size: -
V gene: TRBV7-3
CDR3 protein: ASRSGTVYGYT

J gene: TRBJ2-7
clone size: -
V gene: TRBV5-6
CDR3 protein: ASSLPRMSYEQY

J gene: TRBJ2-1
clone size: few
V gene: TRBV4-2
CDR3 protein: ASSQARQGNEQF

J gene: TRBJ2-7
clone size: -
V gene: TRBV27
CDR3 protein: ASSKNPGQLYEQY

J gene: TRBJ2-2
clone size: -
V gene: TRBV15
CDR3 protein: ATSRDMGLTGELF

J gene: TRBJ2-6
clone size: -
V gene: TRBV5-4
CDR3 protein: ASSLGDRGLGANVLT